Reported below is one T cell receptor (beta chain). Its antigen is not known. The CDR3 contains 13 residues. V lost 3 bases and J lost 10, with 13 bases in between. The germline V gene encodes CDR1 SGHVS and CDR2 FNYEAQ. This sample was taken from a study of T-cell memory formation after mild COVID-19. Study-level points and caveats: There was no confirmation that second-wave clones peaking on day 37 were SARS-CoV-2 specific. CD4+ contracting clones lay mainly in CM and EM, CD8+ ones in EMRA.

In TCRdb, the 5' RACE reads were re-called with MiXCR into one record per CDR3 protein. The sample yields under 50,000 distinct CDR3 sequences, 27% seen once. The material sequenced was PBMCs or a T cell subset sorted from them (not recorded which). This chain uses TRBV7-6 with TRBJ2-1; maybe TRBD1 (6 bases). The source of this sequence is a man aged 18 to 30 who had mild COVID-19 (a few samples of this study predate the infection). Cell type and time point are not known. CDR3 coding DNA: TGTGCCAGCAGCTTTAACAGGGTGGGGGAGCAGTTCTTC. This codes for CASSFNRVGEQFF.